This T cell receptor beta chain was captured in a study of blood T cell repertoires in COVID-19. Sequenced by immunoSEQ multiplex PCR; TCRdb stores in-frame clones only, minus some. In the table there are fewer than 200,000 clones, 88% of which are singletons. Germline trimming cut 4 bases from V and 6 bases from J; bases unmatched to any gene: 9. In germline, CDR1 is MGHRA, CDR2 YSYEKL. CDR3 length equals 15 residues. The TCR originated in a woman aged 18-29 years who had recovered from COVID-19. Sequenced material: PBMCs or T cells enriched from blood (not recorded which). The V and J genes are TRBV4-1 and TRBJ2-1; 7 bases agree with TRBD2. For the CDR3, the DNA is TGCGCCAGCAGCCCTTCAGGGACTACCATCAATGAGCAGTTCTTC. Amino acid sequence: CASSPSGTTINEQFF.